This record looks at one TCR beta chain sequence and its context. This sample is part of a study of blood T cell repertoires in COVID-19. As for the study in general: From T cells, B-cell-depleted T cells, or PBMCs came the material, which was cDNA or gDNA.

CDR1 and CDR2 from the germline V gene are MGHRA and YSYEKL. V lost 5 bases and J lost 10, with 20 bases in between. The CDR3 length is 15 residues. Generated by immunoSEQ multiplex PCR, the TCRdb table keeps only in-frame clones and is missing some. The sample includes over 55,000 clones, over 70% of them seen just once. The V call is TRBV4-1, the J call TRBJ1-4; D is possibly TRBD1 (6 bases). The sequenced sample was peripheral blood. This sequence was found in a man in his fifties with active COVID-19. The CDR3 reads CASSFLQGTVVKLFF. CDR3 sequence (DNA): TGCGCCAGCAGCTTCCTTCAGGGGACGGTAGTAAAACTGTTTTTT.